These 21 T cell receptor beta chains were sequenced from one sample in a study of CD8+CD57+ T cells in acquired aplastic anemia. Patients chosen for sequencing had shown CD8+CD57+ cell expansion by flow cytometry. According to the study, genomic DNA was the template for TCR beta VDJ and CDR3 profiling. TCRdb called the reads again in MiXCR, with one record for every CDR3 protein. The data contain about 180,000 distinct CDR3 sequences, approximately 52% of them singletons. Sequenced: sorted CD4+, CD8+, or CD8+CD57+ T cells (not recorded which) from PBMCs. Every receptor here comes from a human donor with aplastic anemia.

The sample holds many counts of this clonotype. The V and J genes are TRBV4-2 and TRBJ2-3; 8 bases fit TRBD2. CDR3 length equals 15 residues. Germline CDR1 and CDR2: LGHNA and YNFKEQ. J was trimmed by 5 bases and V by 3 bases; bases with no gene match: 7. The CDR3: CASSQAGGVEDTQYF. CDR3 nucleotides: TGTGCCAGCAGCCAGGCGGGGGGAGTGGAAGATACGCAGTATTTT.

This clonotype was observed many times. The chain is built from TRBV6-5 and TRBJ2-7, with a tentative D call TRBD1 (6 bases). Germline CDR1 and CDR2: MNHEY and SVGAGI. V was cut by 2 bases and J by 2 bases, with 13 bases left in between. The CDR3 sequence is 15 residues long. CDR3 in amino acids: CASSYQQGNTYEQYF. CDR3 DNA sequence: TGTGCCAGCAGTTACCAACAGGGCAACACCTACGAGCAGTACTTC.

This clonotype was observed a handful of times. The rearrangement links TRBV11-2 to TRBJ2-7; TRBD1 might be the D (6 bases). Trimming left V 0 bases short and J 0 bases short, with 9 bases between. This CDR3 contains 15 residues. The germline gives CDR1 SGHAT, CDR2 FQNNGV. CDR3 nucleotide sequence: TGTGCCAGCAGCTTAGAGGCAGGGGTCTCCTACGAGCAGTACTTC. Amino acids: CASSLEAGVSYEQYF. Combining the CDR3 with reference TRBV11-2 and TRBJ2-7 gives the whole variable domain EAGVAQSPRYKIIEKRQSVAFWCNPISGHATLYWYQQILGQGPKLLIQFQNNGVVDDSQLPKDRFSAERLKGVDSTLKIQPAKLEDSAVYLCASSLEAGVSYEQYFGPGTRLTVT.

V is TRBV24-1 and J is TRBJ2-1; 9 bases map to TRBD1. Germline V gives CDR1 KGHDR, CDR2 SFDVKD. After removal of 11 bases from V and 5 bases from J, the junction contained 12 bases not matched to a gene. The CDR3 spans 15 residues. For the CDR3, the DNA is TGTGCCAGCAGCCTCACAGGGGGCTGGGACAATGAGCAGTTCTTC. Protein sequence: CASSLTGGWDNEQFF.

This clonotype was seen ten or more times. The chain employs TRBV29-1 and TRBJ1-1, with D unclear. The V end lost 4 bases, the J end lost 0 bases, and 15 bases lay between the germline ends. The CDR3 consists of 15 residues. Germline V gene data show CDR1 as SQVTM and CDR2 as ANQGSEA. The CDR3 sequence is CSVVRRERMNTEAFF. The CDR3 nucleotides read TGCAGCGTTGTACGGCGGGAGAGGATGAACACTGAAGCTTTCTTT.

This clonotype came up many times. The chain joins TRBV5-1 to TRBJ1-2; D remains unclear. Trimming cost V 6 bases and J 5 bases, with 11 bases left between them. Germline V CDR1 and CDR2: SGHRS, YFSETQ. The CDR3 totals 12 residues. CDR3 sequence reads: CASTTTRYGYTF. In DNA, the CDR3 is TGCGCCAGCACCACAACCCGATATGGCTACACCTTC.

This clonotype appeared many times. The chain employs TRBV5-1 and TRBJ1-1, with D tentatively TRBD1 (5 bases). V was shortened by 1 base and J by 1 base, with 14 bases between the two germline ends. The germline V gene has CDR1 SGHRS and CDR2 YFSETQ. This CDR3 has 16 residues. This chain's CDR3 is CASSLQGDIGNTEAFF. The CDR3 DNA sequence: TGCGCCAGCAGCTTGCAGGGAGACATCGGGAACACTGAAGCTTTCTTT.

In this sample, this clonotype turned up many times. The chain has TRBV7-8 and TRBJ1-2; no definite D call. Germline loops: CDR1 SGHVS, CDR2 FQNEAQ. Between the trimmed V and J ends, which lost 4 bases and 7 bases, there was a span of 16 bases. CDR3 length: 14 amino acids. The CDR3 here is CASSSVRAHTGYTF. CDR3 DNA sequence: TGTGCCAGCAGCTCCGTCCGGGCCCATACTGGCTACACCTTC.

This chain links TRBV5-1 with TRBJ1-3, with TRBD1 as a possible D gene (5 bases). Germline V gene sequence: CDR1 SGHRS, CDR2 YFSETQ. The CDR3 is 14 residues long. Deletions cut 5 bases from V and 3 bases from J, with 12 bases between. Here the CDR3 reads CASSEGTFGNTIYF. Written as DNA, the CDR3 is TGCGCCAGCAGTGAAGGGACTTTTGGAAACACCATATATTTT.

A note on this clonotype: It may be a read error: a sequence one base away is much more abundant. CDR3 DNA sequence: TGTGCCAGCAGCTTAGAAGCATGGAGCTACGAGCAGTACTTC. As protein: CASSLEAWSYEQYF. This chain links TRBV7-2 with TRBJ2-7; no clear D. Germline assignment: CDR1 SGHTA and CDR2 FQGNSA. V was trimmed by 1 base and J by 3 bases, leaving 10 bases between them. The CDR3 length is 14 residues.

This clonotype came up many times. The V gene is TRBV7-6, the J gene TRBJ2-5, with D possibly called TRBD1 or TRBD2 (5 bases each). The V end was cut by 3 bases, the J end by 4 bases, with 15 bases between. Germline V lookup: CDR1 SGHVS, CDR2 FNYEAQ. This CDR3 contains 15 residues. This CDR3 reads CASSFNEGQGETQYF. The DNA of the CDR3 is TGTGCCAGCAGCTTTAATGAGGGGCAGGGAGAGACCCAGTACTTC. Complete variable domain (other parts from reference TRBV7-6 and TRBJ2-5): GAGVSQSPRYKVTKRGQDVALRCDPISGHVSLYWYRQALGQGPEFLTYFNYEAQQDKSGLPNDRFSAERPEGSISTLTIQRTEQRDSAMYRCASSFNEGQGETQYFGPGTRLLVL.

The chain recombines TRBV7-9 with TRBJ1-5; no definite D call. Germline V gives CDR1 SEHNR, CDR2 FQNEAQ (reference sequence). V gave up 5 bases and J gave up 7 bases, with 12 bases separating them. The length of the CDR3 is 13 residues. CDR3: CASSQDDYQPQHF. CDR3 coding DNA: TGTGCCAGCAGCCAAGACGACTACCAGCCCCAGCATTTT.

As concerns this clonotype: The junction does not match germline at one end; this may be a read error. This sequence joins TRBV4-3 and TRBJ1-1, with D possibly being TRBD1 (6 bases). The CDR3 has 15 residues. Looked up from germline, CDR1 is LGHNA and CDR2 is YSLEER. CDR3 residues: CAGRKYFQGKNEAFF. The DNA for the CDR3 is TGCGCCGGCAGAAAATACTTCCAGGGGAAAAATGAAGCTTTCTTT.

This rearrangement joins TRBV12-5 to TRBJ1-1, with 11 positions matching TRBD1. V trimming: 6 bases; J trimming: 4 bases; junction bases outside the gene matches: 10. The V gene's germline CDR1 is LGHNT and CDR2 FRNRAP. The CDR3 has 16 residues. As DNA, the CDR3 is TGTGCTAGTGGGAAAGGACAGGGGGCTGGGAGCACTGAAGCTTTCTTT. Translation gives CASGKGQGAGSTEAFF.

The genes are TRBV2 and TRBJ2-7; TRBD1 matches at 10 bases. J gave up 3 bases and V 6 bases, and 5 bases lay outside the gene matches. The CDR3 is 14 residues long. Germline loops: CDR1 SNHLY, CDR2 FYNNEI. The CDR3 protein is CASSLGTGVYEQYF. The CDR3 DNA follows: TGTGCCAGCAGCTTAGGGACAGGGGTCTACGAGCAGTACTTC.

In this sample, this clonotype turned up a few times. The chain has TRBV5-1 and TRBJ2-5, with 13 bases that match TRBD2. The CDR3 has 15 residues. Germline-derived CDR1 and CDR2 are SGHRS and YFSETQ. J gave up 2 bases and V 3 bases, and 1 base lay outside the gene matches. DNA for the CDR3: TGCGCCAGCAGCTCGGGACTAGCGGGACAAGAGACCCAGTACTTC. It is translated as CASSSGLAGQETQYF.

This chain connects TRBV2 to TRBJ1-5, with 9 bases identical to TRBD1. V was pared by 8 bases and J by 10 bases, with 6 bases of the junction left unmatched. CDR3 length: 12 amino acids. The germline V gene encodes CDR1 SNHLY and CDR2 FYNNEI. As DNA, the CDR3 is TGTGCCAGCTGGACAGGGGCCGGCCCCCAGCATTTT. As protein: CASWTGAGPQHF.

A note on this clonotype: No conserved phenylalanine or tryptophan ends this CDR3, so it is likely a read error. The genes are TRBV14 and TRBJ1-6; no firm D call. Trimming cost V 8 bases and J 8 bases, with 22 bases left between them. Germline-derived CDR1 and CDR2 are SGHDN and FVKESK. This CDR3 contains 16 residues. In DNA, the CDR3 is TGTGCCAGCTCACCAGGTCCTAACAGCGTACATTCACCCCTCCACCTT. Translation: CASSPGPNSVHSPLHL.

This clonotype came up many times. V gene TRBV7-9 combines with J gene TRBJ2-1, with no clear D. CDR3 length equals 11 residues. Per the germline V gene, CDR1 is SEHNR and CDR2 is FQNEAQ (reference sequence). With 3 bases removed from V and 9 bases from J, the gap between germline ends came to 6 bases. The CDR3 bases are TGTGCCAGCAGCTTGGATTCTGAGCAGTTCTTC. It codes for CASSLDSEQFF.

The rearrangement joins TRBV25-1 to TRBJ2-7, with 12 positions matching TRBD1. The CDR3 consists of 16 residues. Trimming at V came to 6 bases and at J to 5 bases, leaving 11 bases not matched to a gene. The V gene's germline CDR1 is MGHDK and CDR2 SYGVNS. CDR3 loop: CASSPGYGTGGNEQYF. CDR3 in DNA: TGTGCCAGCAGCCCGGGCTACGGGACAGGGGGCAACGAGCAGTACTTC.

This clonotype came up many times. The rearrangement joins TRBV12-3 or TRBV12-4 to TRBJ2-7; TRBD2 agrees at 9 bases. V shed 6 bases, J shed 3 bases, and the junction held 9 bases outside the gene matches. The length of the CDR3 is 15 residues. The DNA for the CDR3 is TGTGCCAGCAGCGGGCGGGGGGGCACCTTCTACGAGCAGTACTTC. This sequence encodes CASSGRGGTFYEQYF.